Listed here are 23 T cell receptor beta chains from one sample, sequenced in a study of blood T cell repertoires in COVID-19. The assay was immunoSEQ multiplex PCR, and TCRdb's table has in-frame clones only and misses some. Here the sample spans 350,000 or so clones, around 87% being singletons. Sequencing was performed on peripheral blood. These TCRs come from a woman in her 30s with COVID-19, enrolled during active disease.

The genes are TRBV6-6 and TRBJ1-1, with D unresolved. The CDR3 extends over 13 amino acids. Germline V gene lookup returns CDR1 MNHNY and CDR2 SVGAGI (reference sequence). Trimming pared 5 bases from V and 4 bases from J, leaving 11 bases between. The CDR3, as DNA: TGTGCCAGCAGTAGCCGGGTTGCCACTGAAGCTTTCTTT. As protein: CASSSRVATEAFF.

The chain is built from TRBV24-1 and TRBJ2-7; D may be TRBD1 (5 bases). Germline V gives CDR1 KGHDR, CDR2 SFDVKD. The length of the CDR3 is 12 residues. The ends were cut back, 1 base at V and 6 bases at J, with 6 bases in the middle. CDR3 sequence (DNA): TGTGCCACCAGTGATTTAAGGGGCGAGCAGTACTTC. Translating gives CATSDLRGEQYF.

The chain joins TRBV28 to TRBJ1-1; D call uncertain. The CDR3 runs to 11 residues. Germline assignment: CDR1 MDHEN and CDR2 SYDVKM. V gave up 3 bases and J gave up 7 bases, with 6 bases separating them. The CDR3 coding sequence is TGTGCCAGCAGTTTGGCCCATGAAGCTTTCTTT. The encoded protein is CASSLAHEAFF.

J is TRBJ1-2 and V is TRBV2, with D unclear. This CDR3 has 12 amino acids. The germline CDR1 and CDR2 sequences are SNHLY and FYNNEI. Trimming pared 8 bases from V and 2 bases from J, leaving 9 bases between. The CDR3 here is CASVGLNYGYTF. DNA of the CDR3: TGTGCCAGCGTGGGCCTAAACTATGGCTACACCTTC.

V and J are TRBV7-2 and TRBJ2-5; 9 bases map to TRBD1. Germline CDR1 reads SGHTA; CDR2 reads FQGNSA. V was pared by 5 bases and J by 5 bases, with 6 bases of the junction left unmatched. The CDR3 sequence is 14 residues long. The CDR3 DNA sequence: TGTGCCAGCAGCGGGGGGACAGGGAGGGAGACCCAGTACTTC. It yields the protein CASSGGTGRETQYF.

The chain has TRBV2 and TRBJ2-7; 8 nucleotides line up with TRBD1. V lost 6 bases, J lost 4 bases, and 5 bases stayed unmatched. Germline V lookup: CDR1 SNHLY, CDR2 FYNNEI. CDR3 length equals 13 residues. The CDR3 loop is CASRPDRGYEQYF. CDR3 bases: TGTGCCAGCAGACCAGACAGGGGTTACGAGCAGTACTTC.

This clone was observed a single time. CDR3 DNA sequence: TGTGCCAGCAGTTTTCGGGTCGTGTCGGCCCAGTACTTC. It yields the protein CASSFRVVSAQYF. J is TRBJ2-5 and V is TRBV28, with no clear D. The CDR3 runs 13 residues. V lost 3 bases to trimming and J lost 9 bases, with 14 bases between them. Per the germline V gene, CDR1 is MDHEN and CDR2 is SYDVKM.

This chain links TRBV19 with TRBJ1-2; D is uncertain. Germline values: CDR1 LNHDA, CDR2 SQIVND (reference sequence). The CDR3 length is 12 residues. V shed 4 bases and J shed 4 bases, with 7 bases lying between them. CDR3 amino acids: CASSTYSYGYTF. In nucleotides, the CDR3 is TGTGCCAGTAGTACCTACAGCTATGGCTACACCTTC.

The V gene is TRBV4-1, the J gene TRBJ2-1; TRBD1 is a possible D gene (6 bases). Germline lookup yields CDR1 MGHRA and CDR2 YSYEKL. Trimming cost V 1 base and J 6 bases, with 16 bases left between them. The length of the CDR3 is 16 residues. The CDR3 sequence: CASSQVRGPQGNEQFF. In DNA, the CDR3 is TGCGCCAGCAGCCAAGTGCGCGGACCACAGGGCAATGAGCAGTTCTTC.

This clone was counted only a few times. This CDR3 reads CASSSTGGYGYTF. In nucleotides, the CDR3 is TGCGCCAGCAGTTCGACAGGGGGGTATGGCTACACCTTC. J is TRBJ1-2 and V is TRBV10-2; 9 bases are shared with TRBD1. The CDR3 totals 13 residues. The V gene end was trimmed by 5 bases and the J gene end by 5 bases; junction bases not matched to a gene: 3. Per the germline V gene, CDR1 is WSHSY and CDR2 is SAAADI.

This clone appeared once. The chain carries TRBV5-1 and TRBJ1-2; 9 nucleotides agree with TRBD1. This CDR3 has 13 amino acids. V dropped 4 bases and J dropped 5; count of bases not matched to a gene: 3. Germline CDR1 reads SGHRS; CDR2 reads YFSETQ. The CDR3 here is CASSEGTGYGYTF. The DNA for the CDR3 is TGCGCCAGCAGCGAGGGGACAGGGTATGGCTACACCTTC. The full variable domain, in which reference TRBV5-1 and TRBJ1-2 provide the parts outside the CDR3, is KAGVTQTPRYLIKTRGQQVTLSCSPISGHRSVSWYQQTPGQGLQFLFEYFSETQRNKGNFPGRFSGRQFSNSRSEMNVSTLELGDSALYLCASSEGTGYGYTFGSGTRLTVV.

CDR3 bases: TGTGCCAGCAGCTTTAAGGGGGATCAGCCCCAGCATTTT. This sequence encodes CASSFKGDQPQHF. The chain has TRBV5-8 and TRBJ1-5, with a possible D match to TRBD1 (6 bases). The CDR3 runs 13 residues. V shed 2 bases and J shed 5 bases, with 8 bases lying between them. Germline CDR1 and CDR2: SGHTS and YDEGEE.

The J gene is TRBJ2-3, the V gene TRBV20-1, with 10 bases aligning to TRBD2. The V gene's germline CDR1 is DFQATT and CDR2 SNEGSKA (reference sequence). The CDR3 extends over 18 amino acids. V gave up 3 bases and J gave up 0 bases; unmatched junction bases: 12. The CDR3 sequence is CSASGVGTTSGSTDTQYF. The CDR3 DNA sequence: TGCAGTGCTAGTGGGGTAGGGACGACTAGCGGGAGCACAGATACGCAGTATTTT.

The gene calls are TRBV4-1 and TRBJ2-1; unclear D gene. This CDR3 is 15 amino acids long. Trimming left V 4 bases short and J 0 bases short, with 10 bases between. Germline values: CDR1 MGHRA, CDR2 YSYEKL. In DNA form, the CDR3 reads TGCGCCAGCAGCCGAGGCTATTTCTCCTACAATGAGCAGTTCTTC. Amino acid sequence: CASSRGYFSYNEQFF.

The chain is built from TRBV7-2 and TRBJ2-7; TRBD2 matches at 8 bases. CDR3 size: 13 residues. The J segment lost 3 bases and the V segment lost 5 bases, leaving 3 bases of the junction unmatched. Germline CDR1 and CDR2: SGHTA and FQGNSA. The DNA for the CDR3 is TGTGCCAGCAGCAGAGCGGGAGACTACGAGCAGTACTTC. Its translation: CASSRAGDYEQYF.

The rearrangement links TRBV28 to TRBJ1-5; the match to TRBD1 covers 8 bases. Germline trimming cut 1 base from V and 6 bases from J; bases unmatched to any gene: 8. The CDR3 is 16 residues long. CDR1 is MDHEN and CDR2 is SYDVKM in the germline V gene. As DNA, the CDR3 is TGTGCCAGCAGTTTATTCATGGGACAGGCAGGTCAGCCCCAGCATTTT. Translation gives CASSLFMGQAGQPQHF.

The chain couples TRBV19 to TRBJ2-1; TRBD2 aligns across 11 bases. CDR1 LNHDA and CDR2 SQIVND come from the germline V gene (reference sequence). The length of the CDR3 is 14 residues. Trimming at V came to 6 bases and at J to 7 bases, leaving 5 bases not matched to a gene. CDR3 DNA sequence: TGTGCCAGTAGGTTAGCGGGAGGGCCGAATGAGCAGTTCTTC. It is translated as CASRLAGGPNEQFF.

The chain links TRBV7-2 to TRBJ1-4; D call uncertain. Trimming left V 2 bases short and J 7 bases short, with 8 bases between. The germline gives CDR1 SGHTA, CDR2 FQGNSA. The CDR3 is 13 residues long. CDR3 DNA sequence: TGTGCCAGCAGCTTACAGGAAAGTGAAAAACTGTTTTTT. Translated: CASSLQESEKLFF.

The chain carries TRBV28 and TRBJ2-7; the D gene is possibly TRBD2 (5 bases). Germline-derived CDR1 and CDR2 are MDHEN and SYDVKM. The length of the CDR3 is 12 residues. The V and J ends lost 10 bases and 2 bases respectively, with 12 bases between them. CDR3: CATQRPTYEQYF. CDR3 bases: TGTGCCACCCAGCGGCCTACCTACGAGCAGTACTTC.

V is TRBV27 and J is TRBJ2-7; 9 nucleotides match TRBD1. Trimming removed 0 bases from V and 4 bases from J; junction bases left unmatched: 4. Germline CDR1 reads MNHEY; CDR2 reads SMNVEV (reference sequence). The CDR3 extends over 15 amino acids. The chain's CDR3 is CASSLSGTGFYEQYF. The CDR3 DNA is TGTGCCAGCAGTTTATCCGGGACAGGGTTTTACGAGCAGTACTTC.

This chain uses TRBV30 with TRBJ2-5, with D uncertain. The CDR3 sequence is 14 residues long. The V gene's germline CDR1 is GTSNPN and CDR2 SVGIG (reference sequence). Trimming took 2 bases from V and 5 from J, leaving 15 bases between them. The CDR3 sequence is CAWSLKVAGETQYF. DNA for the CDR3: TGTGCCTGGAGTTTGAAGGTGGCCGGGGAGACCCAGTACTTC.

This chain uses TRBV21-1 with TRBJ1-2; the listed D gene, TRBD1, was not tested against the DNA. TRBV21-1 is reported as a pseudogene. The CDR3 contains 13 residues. CDR3 bases: TGTGCCAGCCCGCCTAACAGGGGGCTCGGCTACACCTTC. This translates into CASPPNRGLGYTF.

The chain has TRBV5-4 and TRBJ2-3, with 8 positions matching TRBD1. Germline CDR1 reads SGHNT; CDR2 reads YYREEE (reference sequence). V was pared by 4 bases and J by 4 bases, with 17 bases of the junction left unmatched. The CDR3 has 18 residues. The CDR3 protein is CASSQPLAQGAAPDTQYF. In DNA form, the CDR3 reads TGTGCCAGCAGCCAACCCCTGGCGCAGGGGGCGGCCCCAGATACGCAGTATTTT.